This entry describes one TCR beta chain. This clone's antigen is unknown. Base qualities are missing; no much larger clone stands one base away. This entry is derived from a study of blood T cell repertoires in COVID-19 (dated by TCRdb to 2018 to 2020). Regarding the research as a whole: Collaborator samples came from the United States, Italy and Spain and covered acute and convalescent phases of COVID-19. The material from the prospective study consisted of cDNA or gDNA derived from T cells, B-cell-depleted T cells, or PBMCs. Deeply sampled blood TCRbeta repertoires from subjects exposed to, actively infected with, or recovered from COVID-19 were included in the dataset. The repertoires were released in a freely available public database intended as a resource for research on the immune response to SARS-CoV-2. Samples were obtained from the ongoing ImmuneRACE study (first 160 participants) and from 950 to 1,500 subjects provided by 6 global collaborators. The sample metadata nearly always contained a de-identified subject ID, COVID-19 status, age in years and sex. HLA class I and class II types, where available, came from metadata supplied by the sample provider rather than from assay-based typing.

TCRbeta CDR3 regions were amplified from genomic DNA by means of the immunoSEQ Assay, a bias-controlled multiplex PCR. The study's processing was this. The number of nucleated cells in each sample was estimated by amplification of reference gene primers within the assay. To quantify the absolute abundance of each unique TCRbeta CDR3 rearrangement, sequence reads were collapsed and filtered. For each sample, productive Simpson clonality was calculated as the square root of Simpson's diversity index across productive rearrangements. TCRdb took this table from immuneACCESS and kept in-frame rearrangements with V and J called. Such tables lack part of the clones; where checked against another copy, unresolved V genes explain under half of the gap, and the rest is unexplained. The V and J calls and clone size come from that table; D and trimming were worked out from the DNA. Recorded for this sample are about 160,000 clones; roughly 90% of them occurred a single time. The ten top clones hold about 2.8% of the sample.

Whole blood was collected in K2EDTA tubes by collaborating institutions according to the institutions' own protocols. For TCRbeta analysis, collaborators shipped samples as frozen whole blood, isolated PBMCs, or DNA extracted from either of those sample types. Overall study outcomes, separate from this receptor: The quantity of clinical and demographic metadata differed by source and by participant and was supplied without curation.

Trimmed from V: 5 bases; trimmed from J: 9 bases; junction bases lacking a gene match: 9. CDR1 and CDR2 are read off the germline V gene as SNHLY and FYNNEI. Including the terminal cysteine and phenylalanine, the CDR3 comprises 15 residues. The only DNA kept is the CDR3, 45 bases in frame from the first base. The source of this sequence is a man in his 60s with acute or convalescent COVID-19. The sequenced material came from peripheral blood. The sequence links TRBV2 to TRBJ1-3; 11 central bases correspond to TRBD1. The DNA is TGTGCCAGCAGTTTCCCCGGACAGGGGGCAGGCACCATATATTTT. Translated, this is CASSFPGQGAGTIYF.